In this sample, the clone carrying this T cell receptor (beta chain) turned up once. Its target is not known. Every one of the donors was a healthy Caucasian. TCRdb re-called the 5' RACE reads through MiXCR, storing one row per CDR3 protein. The sample gives hundreds of thousands of distinct CDR3 sequences, 6.5% to 8.5% of which show up once; 1.9% is in the top ten. This sample was taken from a study of identical twins. Study conclusions and caveats: Researchers reported weaker excess twin sharing in beta out-of-frame sequences. Abundant cord blood beta clonotypes carried fewer insertions; memory repertoires showed none.

V was pared by 1 base and J by 11 bases, with 12 bases between. Germline V gene data show CDR1 as GTSNPN and CDR2 as SVGIG (reference sequence). The CDR3 has 12 residues. These data are also associated with another study on yellow fever vaccine responses in identical twins. In that study: Reportedly, the T cell response mounted by twins to vaccine seemed partly convergent, partly personalized.

Sequencing used memory (CD45RO+) T cells sorted from blood. The rearrangement uses TRBV30 and TRBJ2-4; possibly TRBD1 for D (6 bases). This receptor was identified in a woman aged 18-29 years in good health. The CDR3 nucleotides read TGTGCCTGGAGTGGGACAGAAAATGTTCAGTACTTC. Protein: CAWSGTENVQYF.